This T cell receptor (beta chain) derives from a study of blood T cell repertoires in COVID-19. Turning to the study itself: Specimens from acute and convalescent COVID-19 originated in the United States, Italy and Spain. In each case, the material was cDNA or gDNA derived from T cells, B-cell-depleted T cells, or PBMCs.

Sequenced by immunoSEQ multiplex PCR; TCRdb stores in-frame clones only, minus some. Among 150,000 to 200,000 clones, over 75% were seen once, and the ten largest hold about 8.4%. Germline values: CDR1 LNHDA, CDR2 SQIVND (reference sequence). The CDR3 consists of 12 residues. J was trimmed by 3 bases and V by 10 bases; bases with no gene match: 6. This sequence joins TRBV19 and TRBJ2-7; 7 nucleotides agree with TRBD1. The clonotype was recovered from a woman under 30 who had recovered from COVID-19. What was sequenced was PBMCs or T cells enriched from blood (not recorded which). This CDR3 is CATRDRYYEQYF. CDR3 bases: TGTGCCACTAGGGACAGATACTACGAGCAGTACTTC.